Shown below are 29 T cell receptor beta chains from a single sample sequenced in a study of shared clonotypes between healthy human individuals. Data came from immunoSEQ multiplex PCR; TCRdb stores just in-frame clones and leaves some out. The sample has approximately 500,000 clones, over 70% seen once. Sequences were obtained from PBMCs. The origin of the receptors is a woman aged 40 to 50 in good health. Some clones in this sample may be carry-over from other donors' samples.

This rearrangement joins TRBV11-3 to TRBJ2-1; 8 bases map to TRBD2. From germline, CDR1 is SGHNT and CDR2 YENEEA. The CDR3 has 15 amino acids. Trimming removed 3 bases from V and 4 bases from J; junction bases left unmatched: 5. The CDR3 DNA follows: TGTGCCAGCAGCTTTAGTCTAGCGGGTTACAATGAGCAGTTCTTC. This encodes CASSFSLAGYNEQFF.

The chain uses TRBV7-8 and TRBJ1-4; tentatively, D is TRBD1 (5 bases). CDR1 SGHVS and CDR2 FQNEAQ come from the germline V gene. V lost 0 bases and J lost 7, with 9 bases in between. This CDR3 contains 14 residues. CDR3 in DNA: TGTGCCAGCAGCTTAGCCAGGGAAGGTGAAAAACTGTTTTTT. This codes for CASSLAREGEKLFF.

This clone showed up many times. Other DNA sequences of this sample code for an identical CDR3. The rearrangement joins TRBV11-2 to TRBJ2-7; 10 bases are shared with TRBD1. The CDR3 loop spans 16 amino acids. Germline values: CDR1 SGHAT, CDR2 FQNNGV. V shed 0 bases, J shed 2 bases, and the junction held 4 bases outside the gene matches. In DNA form, the CDR3 reads TGTGCCAGCAGCTTAGATCTGGGGACAGGGGCCTACGAGCAGTACTTC. This sequence encodes CASSLDLGTGAYEQYF.

This clone was picked up a small number of times. The V and J genes are TRBV4-3 and TRBJ2-3, with D perhaps TRBD2 (7 bases). V lost 0 bases, J lost 0 bases, and 16 bases lay in between. The CDR3 totals 18 residues. Germline CDR1 and CDR2: LGHNA and YSLEER. The CDR3 bases are TGCGCCAGCAGCCAAGACTGGGGGCTAGCGGCAAGCACAGATACGCAGTATTTT. Translation: CASSQDWGLAASTDTQYF.

This chain links TRBV7-8 with TRBJ2-7; possibly TRBD1 for D (6 bases). The germline V gene encodes CDR1 SGHVS and CDR2 FQNEAQ. Trimming took 0 bases from V and 2 from J, leaving 11 bases between them. This CDR3 spans 15 amino acids. CDR3 region: CASSLAVRGPYEQYF. The CDR3 coding sequence is TGTGCCAGCAGCTTAGCGGTCAGGGGACCCTACGAGCAGTACTTC.

This chain joins TRBV9 and TRBJ2-1; the D gene is possibly TRBD2 (6 bases). V lost 4 bases to trimming and J lost 0 bases, with 14 bases between them. This CDR3 is 16 amino acids long. Per the germline V gene, CDR1 is SGDLS and CDR2 is YYNGEE. The CDR3 loop reads CASSTRAGSSYNEQFF. As DNA, the CDR3 is TGTGCCAGCAGCACTCGGGCGGGGAGCTCCTACAATGAGCAGTTCTTC. Drawing the rest from reference TRBV9 and TRBJ2-1, the complete variable domain is DSGVTQTPKHLITATGQRVTLRCSPRSGDLSVYWYQQSLDQGLQFLIQYYNGEERAKGNILERFSAQQFPDLHSELNLSSLELGDSALYFCASSTRAGSSYNEQFFGPGTRLTVL.

The chain recombines TRBV19 with TRBJ2-4; 11 bases are a match to TRBD2. CDR1 and CDR2 from the germline V gene are LNHDA and SQIVND (reference sequence). The CDR3 runs to 17 residues. The junction had 7 bases not matched to a gene; V was cut back by 6 bases and J by 0 bases. The chain's CDR3 is CASSKGLAEVAKNIQYF. The CDR3 DNA sequence: TGTGCCAGTAGCAAGGGACTAGCGGAAGTAGCCAAAAACATTCAGTACTTC.

The V gene is TRBV7-8, the J gene TRBJ2-7; 8 bases are shared with TRBD2. The CDR3 is 15 amino acids. CDR1 and CDR2 from the germline V gene are SGHVS and FQNEAQ. After removal of 4 bases from V and 3 bases from J, the junction contained 8 bases not matched to a gene. CDR3 DNA sequence: TGTGCCAGCAGCTCAGCGTACGGGACTAGCTACGAGCAGTACTTC. Translated, it gives CASSSAYGTSYEQYF.

Comments on this clone: This may be a read error, as it is one base from a much larger clone. This chain joins TRBV9 and TRBJ2-3, with D maybe TRBD2 (5 bases). The V end lost 4 bases, the J end lost 0 bases, and 9 bases lay between the germline ends. This CDR3 has 14 residues. Germline V gene data show CDR1 as SGDLS and CDR2 as YYNGEE. This CDR3 reads CASSSRTSTDTQYF. The CDR3 bases are TGTGCCAGCAGCTCCCGGACTAGCACAGATACGCAGTATTTT.

As regards this clone: A far larger clone is off by one base, so a read error is likely. The chain carries TRBV7-2 and TRBJ2-6; a weak D match, TRBD1 (5 bases). Germline V gives CDR1 SGHTA, CDR2 FQGNSA. This CDR3 has 15 amino acids. This CDR3 is CASSPDSSGSNVLTF. Written as DNA, the CDR3 is TGTGCCAGCAGCCCCGACAGCTCTGGGTCCAACGTCCTGACTTTC.

Note on this clone: It may be a read error: a sequence one base away is much more abundant. V usage is TRBV19 and J usage is TRBJ2-7; TRBD2 might be the D (6 bases). The CDR3 is 15 amino acids. Germline loops: CDR1 LNHDA, CDR2 SQIVND (reference sequence). Trimming took off 5 bases at V and 3 bases at J, with 17 bases between the two ends. The CDR3 DNA sequence: TGTGCCAGTAGTCCCGGAGGGGTAATCAGCTACGAGCAGTACTTC. Protein product: CASSPGGVISYEQYF.

Points on this clone: Given a far larger clone just one base away, this is likely a sequencing read error. Without the conserved terminal phenylalanine or tryptophan, this CDR3 likely stems from a read error. V is TRBV10-2 and J is TRBJ1-5, with D uncertain. V gave up 3 bases and J gave up 5 bases, with 11 bases separating them. There are 14 residues in the CDR3. Germline assignment: CDR1 WSHSY and CDR2 SAAADI. The DNA for the CDR3 is TGCGCCAGCAGTGAATCCCGGGCAGATCAGCCCCAGCATCTT. It encodes CASSESRADQPQHL.

This clone has only one observation. V and J are TRBV5-1 and TRBJ2-7; either TRBD1 or TRBD2 may supply D (5 bases each). The length of the CDR3 is 15 residues. Germline V gene data show CDR1 as SGHRS and CDR2 as YFSETQ. Trimming removed 1 base from V and 3 bases from J, with 14 bases in between. In DNA form, the CDR3 reads TGCGCCAGCAGCTTGCTACGGGGCGGGCTCTACGAGCAGTACTTC. Protein: CASSLLRGGLYEQYF.

The chain couples TRBV9 to TRBJ2-1; D gene unclear. The ends were cut back, 0 bases at V and 8 bases at J, with 15 bases in the middle. The germline gives CDR1 SGDLS, CDR2 YYNGEE. The CDR3 length is 15 residues. In DNA form, the CDR3 reads TGTGCCAGCAGCGTAGGGTCCCTTGCGTGGGATGAGCAGTTCTTC. This codes for CASSVGSLAWDEQFF.

The V gene is TRBV29-1, the J gene TRBJ1-4; D might be TRBD1 (5 bases). Germline V gene lookup returns CDR1 SQVTM and CDR2 ANQGSEA. This CDR3 has 13 amino acids. Trimming stripped 4 bases from V and 7 bases from J, with 13 bases between. The CDR3 loop is CSVGRGAGEKLFF. CDR3 DNA: TGCAGCGTTGGACGGGGCGCAGGTGAAAAACTGTTTTTT.

The chain links TRBV9 to TRBJ2-1; 10 bases match TRBD2. The CDR3 is 17 amino acids. The germline V gene encodes CDR1 SGDLS and CDR2 YYNGEE. Unmatched junction bases numbered 8, after V lost 0 bases and J lost 5 bases. CDR3 nucleotide sequence: TGTGCCAGCAGCGTAGGGCCCGCTAGCGGGAGCCACAATGAGCAGTTCTTC. This codes for CASSVGPASGSHNEQFF.

In DNA, the CDR3 is TGTGCCAGCAGTACCGGGACTAGCGAAACCTACGAGCAGTACTTC. This sequence encodes CASSTGTSETYEQYF. The chain employs TRBV6-6 and TRBJ2-7; 10 nucleotides match TRBD2. The CDR3 is 15 amino acids. V lost 5 bases and J lost 2; bases outside the gene matches: 6. Germline CDR1 and CDR2: MNHNY and SVGAGI (reference sequence).

This chain connects TRBV5-6 to TRBJ2-7; 12 nucleotides line up with TRBD2. The CDR3 is 15 residues long. Per germline, CDR1 SGHDT and CDR2 YYEEEE. Trimming removed 3 bases from V and 4 bases from J; junction bases left unmatched: 5. In DNA form, the CDR3 reads TGTGCCAGCAGCTCCAAACTAGCGGGGGGATACGAGCAGTACTTC. Its translation is CASSSKLAGGYEQYF.

Comments on this clone: This likely reflects a read error, since a far larger clone is one base away. The sample carries other DNA sequences with the same CDR3. V gene TRBV30 combines with J gene TRBJ1-2; possible D gene TRBD1, 5 bases. Germline CDR1 is GTSNPN and CDR2 is SVGIG (reference sequence). This CDR3 has 13 amino acids. Here the CDR3 DNA reads TGTGCCTGGTCCACCGGGGCGCGGAATGGCTACACCTTT. It translates to CAWSTGARNGYTF.

This chain uses TRBV11-2 with TRBJ2-2; tentatively, D is TRBD1 or TRBD2 (6 bases each). The V gene's germline CDR1 is SGHAT and CDR2 FQNNGV. The ends were cut back, 1 base at V and 6 bases at J, with 9 bases in the middle. The CDR3 sequence is 14 residues long. DNA of the CDR3: TGTGCCAGCAGCTTAGGGGGGGCAGCCGGGGAGCTGTTTTTT. It encodes CASSLGGAAGELFF.

The rearrangement joins TRBV28 to TRBJ2-7; D may be TRBD2 (6 bases). The CDR3 runs 13 residues. Trimming took off 7 bases at V and 3 bases at J, with 13 bases between the two ends. Germline assignment: CDR1 MDHEN and CDR2 SYDVKM. Here the CDR3 DNA reads TGTGCCAGCACCCTGGGAGGCGGCTACGAGCAGTACTTC. It codes for CASTLGGGYEQYF.

V and J are TRBV7-8 and TRBJ1-5, with TRBD1 matching 12 bases. The junction had 8 bases not matched to a gene; V was cut back by 5 bases and J by 6 bases. Germline CDR1 is SGHVS and CDR2 is FQNEAQ. The CDR3 is made up of 16 amino acids. The CDR3 protein is CASSGTGGQATQPQHF. CDR3 nucleotides: TGTGCCAGCAGCGGGACAGGGGGCCAAGCGACTCAGCCCCAGCATTTT.

Points on this clone: A read error may account for a junction end that differs from germline. The chain is built from TRBV27 and TRBJ1-2, with 7 bases identical to TRBD1. Looked up from germline, CDR1 is MNHEY and CDR2 is SMNVEV (reference sequence). The CDR3 is made up of 15 amino acids. This chain's CDR3 is CASRKTRGSNYGYTF. CDR3 sequence (DNA): TGTGCCAGCAGAAAAACCAGGGGGTCTAATTATGGCTACACCTTC.

CDR3 residues: CATSWGLPGELFF. CDR3 DNA: TGTGCCACCAGCTGGGGACTTCCCGGGGAGCTGTTTTTT. The genes are TRBV15 and TRBJ2-2, with a tentative D call TRBD2 (6 bases). Trimming pared 5 bases from V and 6 bases from J, leaving 10 bases between. This CDR3 is 13 amino acids long. Germline values: CDR1 LNHNV, CDR2 YYDKDF (reference sequence).

The chain uses TRBV10-2 and TRBJ2-2; D is unresolved. Germline assignment: CDR1 WSHSY and CDR2 SAAADI. This CDR3 spans 16 amino acids. Trimming took off 2 bases at V and 0 bases at J, with 10 bases between the two ends. The chain's CDR3 is CASSEMGGTNTGELFF. The CDR3 DNA sequence: TGCGCCAGCAGTGAGATGGGCGGCACGAACACCGGGGAGCTGTTTTTT.

This clone was detected a few times. A far larger clone differs by one base, so this is likely a read error. V and J are TRBV30 and TRBJ1-3; 7 bases fit TRBD1. CDR1 and CDR2 from the germline V gene are GTSNPN and SVGIG (reference sequence). The length of the CDR3 is 13 residues. The CDR3: CVLDRASGNTIYF. The CDR3 DNA sequence: TGTGTCTTAGACAGGGCCTCTGGAAACACCATATATTTT.

The chain couples TRBV5-1 to TRBJ1-2, with 7 bases identical to TRBD1. Germline lookup yields CDR1 SGHRS and CDR2 YFSETQ. Trimming removed 4 bases from V and 4 bases from J; junction bases left unmatched: 10. The CDR3 extends over 15 amino acids. The CDR3: CASSRDRYDVYGYTF. The DNA of the CDR3 is TGCGCCAGCAGCAGGGACAGATACGATGTCTATGGCTACACCTTC. Based on the CDR3 plus reference TRBV5-1 and TRBJ1-2, the full variable domain is KAGVTQTPRYLIKTRGQQVTLSCSPISGHRSVSWYQQTPGQGLQFLFEYFSETQRNKGNFPGRFSGRQFSNSRSEMNVSTLELGDSALYLCASSRDRYDVYGYTFGSGTRLTVV.

The table lists this clone with a count of one. The chain joins TRBV27 to TRBJ2-1, with D perhaps matching TRBD2 (6 bases). V lost 1 base and J 5 bases, leaving 15 bases between the germline ends. The length of the CDR3 is 16 residues. Germline CDR1 reads MNHEY; CDR2 reads SMNVEV (reference sequence). In DNA form, the CDR3 reads TGTGCCAGCAGTTTATGGGGGGTCCACGGGAACAATGAGCAGTTCTTC. Encoded protein: CASSLWGVHGNNEQFF.

The chain carries TRBV9 and TRBJ2-5; TRBD1 aligns across 11 bases. CDR3 size: 14 residues. CDR1 is SGDLS and CDR2 is YYNGEE in the germline V gene. The V and J ends lost 6 bases and 6 bases, in that order; junction bases with no gene match: 7. DNA for the CDR3: TGTGCCAGCACCAGGACAGGGGGCGCGAAGACCCAGTACTTC. This encodes CASTRTGGAKTQYF.